The clone carrying this TCR beta chain was seen just once. Per germline, CDR1 SGDLS and CDR2 YYNGEE. V dropped 0 bases and J dropped 2 bases, with 8 bases sitting between them. The CDR3 runs to 14 residues. The record originates from a study of T cell changes during pregnancy in multiple sclerosis. The assay was immunoSEQ multiplex PCR, and TCRdb's table has in-frame clones only and misses some. The sample lists roughly 74,000 clones, more than 85% occurring once. Sample: peripheral blood, taken before pregnancy. This chain joins TRBV9 and TRBJ1-2; no clear D gene. This sequence originates from a female donor with multiple sclerosis, enrolled in a pregnancy study. The CDR3 nucleotides read TGTGCCAGCAGCGTAGGGGCGCGCAACTATGGCTACACCTTC. This translates into CASSVGARNYGYTF.